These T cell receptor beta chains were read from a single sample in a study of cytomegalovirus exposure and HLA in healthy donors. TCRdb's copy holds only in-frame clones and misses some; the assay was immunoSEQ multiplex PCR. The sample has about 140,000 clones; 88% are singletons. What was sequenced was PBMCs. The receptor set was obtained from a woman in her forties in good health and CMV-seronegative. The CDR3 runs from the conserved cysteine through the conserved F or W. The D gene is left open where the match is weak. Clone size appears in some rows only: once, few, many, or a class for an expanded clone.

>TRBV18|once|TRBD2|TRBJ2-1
CASSLKLAGGRNEQFF
TGTGCCAGCTCACTAAAACTAGCGGGAGGCCGGAATGAGCAGTTCTTC
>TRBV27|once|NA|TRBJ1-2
CASSSGRGALGYGYTF
TGTGCCAGCAGTTCAGGCCGGGGGGCGCTTGGCTATGGCTACACCTTC
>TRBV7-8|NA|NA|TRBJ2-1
CASSLARGSEQFF
TGTGCCAGCAGCTTAGCCCGAGGGAGTGAGCAGTTCTTC
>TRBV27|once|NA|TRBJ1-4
CASSSTNEKLFF
TGTGCCAGCAGTTCGACTAATGAAAAACTGTTTTTT
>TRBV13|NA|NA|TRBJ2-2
CASSLSSMNTGELFF
TGTGCCAGCAGCTTAAGTTCTATGAACACCGGGGAGCTGTTTTTT
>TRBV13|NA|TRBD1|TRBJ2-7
CASTSSRDSSRYEQYF
TGTGCCAGCACCTCCTCCAGGGACAGCTCAAGGTACGAGCAGTACTTC
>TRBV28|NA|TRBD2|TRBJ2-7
CASSLLAGGILPYEQYF
TGTGCCAGCAGCCTACTAGCGGGAGGGATATTACCCTACGAGCAGTACTTC
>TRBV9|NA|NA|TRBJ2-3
CASSVAPADTQYF
TGTGCCAGCAGCGTAGCCCCTGCAGATACGCAGTATTTT
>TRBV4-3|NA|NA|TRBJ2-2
CASSHGRDTGELFF
TGCGCCAGCAGCCACGGGCGGGACACCGGGGAGCTGTTTTTT
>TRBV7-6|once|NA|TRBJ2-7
CASSLAMRRDQYF
TGTGCCAGCAGCTTAGCGATGAGGCGGGACCAGTACTTC
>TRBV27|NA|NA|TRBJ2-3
CASSPTLGQDTQYF
TGTGCCAGCAGTCCCACCCTCGGACAGGATACGCAGTATTTT
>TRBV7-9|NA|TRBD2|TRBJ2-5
CASSTWGTRGETQYF
TGTGCCAGCAGCACGTGGGGGACTAGGGGAGAGACCCAGTACTTC
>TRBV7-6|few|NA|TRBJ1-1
CASSPWPMNTEAFF
TGTGCCAGCAGCCCGTGGCCGATGAACACTGAAGCTTTCTTT
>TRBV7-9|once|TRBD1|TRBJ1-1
CSSSLVTGTGRYTEAFF
TGTTCCAGCAGCTTAGTCACCGGGACAGGACGCTACACTGAAGCTTTCTTT
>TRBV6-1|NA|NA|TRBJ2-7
CASSFLPPYEQYF
TGTGCCAGCAGTTTCCTCCCTCCCTACGAGCAGTACTTC
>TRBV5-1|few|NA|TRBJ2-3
CASSLWGLGPDTQYF
TGCGCCAGCAGCTTGTGGGGACTTGGGCCTGATACGCAGTATTTT
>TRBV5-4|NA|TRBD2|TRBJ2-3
CASSLGGLAGFTSTDTQYF
TGTGCCAGCAGCTTGGGGGGACTAGCGGGATTTACTAGCACAGATACGCAGTATTTT
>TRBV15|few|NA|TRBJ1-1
CATSRGLDDPAFF
TGTGCCACCAGCAGGGGGCTCGACGACCCGGCTTTCTTT
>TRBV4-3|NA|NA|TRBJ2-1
CASSGHNEQFF
TGCGCCAGCAGCGGCCACAATGAGCAGTTCTTC
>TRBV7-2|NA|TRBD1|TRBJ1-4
CASSFDRDEKLFF
TGTGCCAGCAGCTTCGACAGGGATGAAAAACTGTTTTTT
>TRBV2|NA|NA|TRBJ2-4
CASSDRQLAKNIQYF
TGTGCCAGCAGTGATCGACAGCTAGCCAAAAACATTCAGTACTTC
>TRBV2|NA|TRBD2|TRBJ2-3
CASCALAGADTQYF
TGTGCCAGCTGTGCCCTAGCGGGTGCAGATACGCAGTATTTT
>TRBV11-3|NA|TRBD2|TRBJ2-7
CASSLAGVLFYEQYF
TGTGCCAGCAGCCTAGCGGGAGTCCTCTTCTACGAGCAGTACTTC
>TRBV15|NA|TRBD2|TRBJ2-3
CATSRAGRGEYTDTQYF
TGTGCCACCAGCAGAGCCGGGAGGGGGGAATACACAGATACGCAGTATTTT
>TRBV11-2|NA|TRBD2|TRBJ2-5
CATGTTLRTQYF
TGTGCCACCGGGACTACCCTGAGGACCCAGTACTTC
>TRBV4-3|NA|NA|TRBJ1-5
CASSQVASGYNQPQHF
TGCGCCAGCAGCCAAGTTGCGTCAGGGTACAATCAGCCCCAGCATTTT
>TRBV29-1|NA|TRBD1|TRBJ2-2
CSVETGFTGELFF
TGCAGCGTGGAGACAGGGTTCACCGGGGAGCTGTTTTTT
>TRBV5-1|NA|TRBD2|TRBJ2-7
CASSLAAGGVGEQYF
TGCGCCAGCAGCTTGGCCGCGGGAGGGGTGGGGGAGCAGTACTTC
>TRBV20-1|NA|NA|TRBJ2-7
CSASGGYEQYF
TGCAGTGCCTCCGGCGGTTACGAGCAGTACTTC
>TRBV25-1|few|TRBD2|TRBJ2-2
CASTSAGRWAGELFF
TGTGCCAGCACCTCAGCGGGGCGGTGGGCCGGGGAGCTGTTTTTT
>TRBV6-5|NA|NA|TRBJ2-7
CASSYSTVRGSYEQYF
TGTGCCAGCAGTTACTCGACGGTCAGGGGCTCCTACGAGCAGTACTTC
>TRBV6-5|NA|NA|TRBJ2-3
CASRDSTDTQYF
TGTGCCAGCAGGGACTCCACAGATACGCAGTATTTT
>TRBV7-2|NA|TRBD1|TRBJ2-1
CASSLATVGTGIHEQFF
TGTGCCAGCAGCTTAGCGACCGTCGGGACAGGGATACATGAGCAGTTCTTC
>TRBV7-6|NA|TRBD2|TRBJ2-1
CASSLNREGQEQFF
TGTGCCAGCAGCTTAAACCGGGAGGGCCAGGAGCAGTTCTTC
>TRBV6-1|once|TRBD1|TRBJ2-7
CASGTGRHEQYF
TGTGCCAGCGGGACAGGGAGGCACGAGCAGTACTTC
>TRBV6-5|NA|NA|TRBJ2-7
CASSDGGHSYEQYF
TGTGCCAGCAGTGATGGCGGCCATTCATACGAGCAGTACTTC
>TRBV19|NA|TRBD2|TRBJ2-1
CASIPPGLAEQFF
TGTGCCAGTATCCCACCCGGACTAGCGGAGCAGTTCTTC
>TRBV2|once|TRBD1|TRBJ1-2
CASSEGRTGLFGYTF
TGTGCCAGCAGTGAGGGACGGACAGGGTTATTTGGCTACACCTTC
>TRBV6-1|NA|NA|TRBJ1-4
CASRTRWGGLEKLFF
TGTGCCAGCAGGACCCGGTGGGGGGGACTCGAAAAACTGTTTTTT
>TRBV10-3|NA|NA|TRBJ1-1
CAITQEMNTEAFF
TGTGCCATCACGCAGGAAATGAACACTGAAGCTTTCTTT
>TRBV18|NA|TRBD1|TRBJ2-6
CASSHRGKAIDLSGANVLTF
TGTGCCAGCTCCCACAGGGGCAAGGCCATAGATCTCTCTGGGGCCAACGTCCTGACTTTC
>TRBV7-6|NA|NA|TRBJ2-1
CASSLAGARGSNEQFF
TGTGCCAGCAGCTTAGCAGGGGCTAGGGGTTCGAATGAGCAGTTCTTC
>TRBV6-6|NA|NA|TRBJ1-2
CASTFGQPIPYGYTF
TGTGCCAGCACCTTCGGACAGCCAATTCCTTATGGCTACACCTTC
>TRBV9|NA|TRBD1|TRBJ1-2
CASSALTGGASNYGYTF
TGTGCCAGCAGCGCATTGACAGGGGGAGCGTCTAACTATGGCTACACCTTC
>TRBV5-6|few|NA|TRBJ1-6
CASSWRTDNSPLHF
TGTGCCAGCAGCTGGAGGACGGACAATTCACCCCTCCACTTT
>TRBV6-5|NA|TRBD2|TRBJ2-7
CASSGSGGHEQYF
TGTGCCAGCAGTGGAAGCGGGGGGCACGAGCAGTACTTC
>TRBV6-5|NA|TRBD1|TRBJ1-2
CASSFGTGGNYYGYTF
TGTGCCAGCAGTTTTGGGACAGGGGGAAACTACTATGGCTACACCTTC